The 14 T cell receptor beta chains in this list originate from one sample, sequenced in a study of shared clonotypes between healthy human individuals. The table came from immunoSEQ multiplex PCR; TCRdb's copy has only in-frame clones and leaves some out. The repertoire holds about 450,000 clones, with roughly 85% as singletons. The sequenced sample was PBMCs. The receptors were sampled from a woman between 40 and 50 years old in good health. Some clones in this sample may be carry-over from other donors' samples.

The CDR3 is CASSIHRMNTGELFF. In nucleotides, the CDR3 is TGTGCCAGTAGTATACATCGGATGAACACCGGGGAGCTGTTTTTT. The chain employs TRBV19 and TRBJ2-2; no reliable D call. Deletions cut 2 bases from V and 1 base from J, with 8 bases between. The V gene's germline CDR1 is LNHDA and CDR2 SQIVND (reference sequence). This CDR3 is built from 15 residues.

This clone has a handful of counts. V gene TRBV5-1 combines with J gene TRBJ1-1; possibly TRBD1 for D (6 bases). The CDR3 consists of 14 residues. Deletions cut 0 bases from V and 3 bases from J, with 9 bases between. The germline gives CDR1 SGHRS, CDR2 YFSETQ. CDR3 in amino acids: CASSLAGADTEAFF. CDR3 nucleotides: TGCGCCAGCAGCTTGGCGGGGGCGGACACTGAAGCTTTCTTT.

This clone was counted only a few times. This sequence joins TRBV7-2 and TRBJ1-4; D may be TRBD1 (5 bases). This CDR3 contains 15 residues. V lost 2 bases and J lost 8, with 15 bases in between. Per the germline V gene, CDR1 is SGHTA and CDR2 is FQGNSA. CDR3 nucleotides: TGTGCCAGCAGCTTAAGGTCGGGGACTCACGAAAAACTGTTTTTT. Protein product: CASSLRSGTHEKLFF.

This chain connects TRBV10-3 to TRBJ1-6; TRBD1 matches at 7 bases. V gave up 0 bases and J gave up 10 bases; unmatched junction bases: 6. The CDR3 spans 15 residues. CDR1 is ENHRY and CDR2 is SYGVKD in the germline V gene. CDR3 loop: CAISESTGKESPLHF. CDR3 coding DNA: TGTGCCATCAGTGAGTCGACAGGGAAGGAGTCACCCCTCCACTTT.

This chain uses TRBV9 with TRBJ1-2; 8 bases are a match to TRBD1. This CDR3 comprises 15 residues. V dropped 2 bases and J dropped 4; count of bases not matched to a gene: 7. Germline V CDR1 and CDR2: SGDLS, YYNGEE. CDR3 in amino acids: CASSVDRGRSYGYTF. For the CDR3, the DNA is TGTGCCAGCAGCGTCGACAGGGGCAGGAGCTATGGCTACACCTTC. The full variable domain, completed using reference TRBV9 and TRBJ1-2, is DSGVTQTPKHLITATGQRVTLRCSPRSGDLSVYWYQQSLDQGLQFLIQYYNGEERAKGNILERFSAQQFPDLHSELNLSSLELGDSALYFCASSVDRGRSYGYTFGSGTRLTVV.

The chain is built from TRBV4-2 and TRBJ2-5; D is unresolved. V lost 1 base and J lost 5, with 11 bases in between. CDR3 length: 14 amino acids. Germline lookup yields CDR1 LGHNA and CDR2 YNFKEQ. The CDR3 DNA sequence: TGTGCCAGCAGCCAAGTGTCGGGCGGCGAGACCCAGTACTTC. Translation gives CASSQVSGGETQYF.

The chain links TRBV6-5 to TRBJ1-2; 8 bases line up with TRBD1. This CDR3 is built from 13 residues. Germline V gene sequence: CDR1 MNHEY, CDR2 SVGAGI. J gave up 7 bases and V 5 bases, and 6 bases lay outside the gene matches. The CDR3 DNA reads TGTGCCAGCAGTCAGGGACAGGAGGCTGGCTACACCTTC. It encodes CASSQGQEAGYTF.

V usage is TRBV7-8 and J usage is TRBJ1-2, with D possibly TRBD1 on 6 matching bases. Trimming took off 1 base at V and 3 bases at J, with 15 bases between the two ends. Germline CDR1 and CDR2: SGHVS and FQNEAQ. The CDR3 is made up of 16 amino acids. CDR3 DNA sequence: TGTGCCAGCAGCTTAGAAACGGGACACTCCTACTATGGCTACACCTTC. This sequence encodes CASSLETGHSYYGYTF.

This clone was observed a few times. J is TRBJ2-3 and V is TRBV4-3; 7 nucleotides agree with TRBD2. J gave up 1 base and V 0 bases, and 16 bases lay outside the gene matches. CDR3 length: 20 amino acids. CDR1 and CDR2 (germline): LGHNA, YSLEER. The chain's CDR3 is CASSQELREGSYLRTDTQYF. The CDR3 DNA is TGCGCCAGCAGCCAAGAACTTAGGGAGGGGTCCTACTTACGCACAGATACGCAGTATTTT.

This clone was detected many times. This same CDR3 is encoded by further DNA sequences in the sample. The CDR3, as DNA: TGTGCCAGCAGTCCACCAGGGCGTGGGCAGTACTTC. Protein product: CASSPPGRGQYF. The gene calls are TRBV27 and TRBJ2-7, with D possibly matching TRBD1 (5 bases). This CDR3 is 12 amino acids long. CDR1 is MNHEY, CDR2 SMNVEV, per germline (reference sequence). Trimming took 5 bases from V and 9 from J, leaving 14 bases between them.

The chain is built from TRBV11-3 and TRBJ2-6; D is undetermined. V was pared by 6 bases and J by 2 bases, with 14 bases between. The V gene's germline CDR1 is SGHNT and CDR2 YENEEA. This CDR3 has 16 residues. CDR3 coding DNA: TGTGCCAGCAGGTTACTAAGGTCTACTGGGGCCAACGTCCTGACTTTC. Translated, it gives CASRLLRSTGANVLTF.

This clone was seen only a few times. V and J are TRBV4-1 and TRBJ1-3; 7 bases map to TRBD1. CDR3 size: 15 residues. Trimming removed 2 bases from V and 2 bases from J; junction bases left unmatched: 3. Looked up from germline, CDR1 is MGHRA and CDR2 is YSYEKL. The CDR3 is CASSQTTGAGNTIYF. The CDR3 bases are TGCGCCAGCAGCCAAACTACAGGGGCTGGAAACACCATATATTTT.

This clone was seen a single time. The CDR3 loop reads CASSHRGDKGYTF. In DNA, the CDR3 is TGTGCCAGCAGCCACAGGGGGGATAAAGGCTACACCTTC. The chain is built from TRBV28 and TRBJ1-2; 8 nucleotides align to TRBD1. This CDR3 is 13 amino acids long. CDR1 and CDR2 from the germline V gene are MDHEN and SYDVKM. The ends lost 6 bases at V and 8 bases at J; junction bases unmatched: 8.

The chain is built from TRBV5-6 and TRBJ2-1, with a possible D match to TRBD1 (6 bases). Trimming took off 0 bases at V and 0 bases at J, with 13 bases between the two ends. CDR1 is SGHDT, CDR2 YYEEEE, per germline. There are 17 residues in the CDR3. CDR3 sequence: CASSLGTAQSSYNEQFF. The CDR3 bases are TGTGCCAGCAGCTTGGGGACAGCACAGAGCTCCTACAATGAGCAGTTCTTC.